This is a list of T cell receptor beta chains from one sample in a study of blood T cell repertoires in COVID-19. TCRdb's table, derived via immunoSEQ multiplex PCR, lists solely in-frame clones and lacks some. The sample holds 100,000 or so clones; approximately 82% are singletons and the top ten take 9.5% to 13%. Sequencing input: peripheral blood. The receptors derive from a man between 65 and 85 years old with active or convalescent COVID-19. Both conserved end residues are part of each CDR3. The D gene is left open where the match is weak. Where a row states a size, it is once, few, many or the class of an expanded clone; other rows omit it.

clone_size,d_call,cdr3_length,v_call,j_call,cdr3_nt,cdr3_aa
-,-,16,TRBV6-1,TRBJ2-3,TGTGCCAGCAGTGAAGTGGGGGCAGGGTACGCAGATACGCAGTATTTT,CASSEVGAGYADTQYF
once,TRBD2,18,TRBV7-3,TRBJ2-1,TGTGCCAGCAGCTACGACCGGCTAGCGGGGGGGCCTTACAATGAGCAGTTCTTC,CASSYDRLAGGPYNEQFF
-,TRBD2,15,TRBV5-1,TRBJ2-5,TGCGCCAGCAGCCAGGGGACTAGCGACCAAGAGACCCAGTACTTC,CASSQGTSDQETQYF
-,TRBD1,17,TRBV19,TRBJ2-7,TGTGCCAGTAGTACCGGTGGACAGGGAGAAGGTAGGAACGAGCAGTACTTC,CASSTGGQGEGRNEQYF
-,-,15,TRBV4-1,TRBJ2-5,TGCGCCAGCAGCCAAGATAATGGGAGACTAGAGACCCAGTACTTC,CASSQDNGRLETQYF
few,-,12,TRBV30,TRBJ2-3,TGTGCCTGCGACAGATTAACAGATACGCAGTATTTT,CACDRLTDTQYF
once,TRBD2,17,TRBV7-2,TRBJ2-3,TGTGCCAGCAGCTATGGGACTAGCGGGGGGGCAATGGATACGCAGTATTTT,CASSYGTSGGAMDTQYF
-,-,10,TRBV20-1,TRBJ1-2,TGCAGTGCTAGACACGCAGGGGACACCTTC,CSARHAGDTF
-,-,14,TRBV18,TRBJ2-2,TGTGCCAGCTCACCTTGGGGGCGAACCGGGGAGCTGTTTTTT,CASSPWGRTGELFF
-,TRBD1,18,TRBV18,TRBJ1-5,TGTGCCAGCTCACCAACCCCCTCTGGTGGGACAGTGAATCAGCCCCAGCATTTT,CASSPTPSGGTVNQPQHF
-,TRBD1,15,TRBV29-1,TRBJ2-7,TGCAGCGTTGAAGATCCAGGGGGTAGCTCCTACGAGCAGTACTTC,CSVEDPGGSSYEQYF
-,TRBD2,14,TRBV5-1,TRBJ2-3,TGCGCCAGCCGTGGACTAGCGGGGGGAGATACGCAGTATTTT,CASRGLAGGDTQYF
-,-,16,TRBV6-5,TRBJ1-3,TGTGCCAGCAGTTACGGGGGCCTCAGCTCTGGAAACACCATATATTTT,CASSYGGLSSGNTIYF
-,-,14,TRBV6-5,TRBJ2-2,TGTGCCAGCAAGGGGACACTGAACACCGGGGAGCTGTTTTTT,CASKGTLNTGELFF
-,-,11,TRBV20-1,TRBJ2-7,TGCAGTGCTATCCGAGGGTACGAGCAGTACTTC,CSAIRGYEQYF
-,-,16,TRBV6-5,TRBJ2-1,TGTGCCAGCAGTTACCGTTTGAGGATTCAATACAATGAGCAGTTCTTC,CASSYRLRIQYNEQFF
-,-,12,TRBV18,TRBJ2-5,TGTGCCAGCACACACAGCCAAGAGACCCAGTACTTC,CASTHSQETQYF
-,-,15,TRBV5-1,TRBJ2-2,TGCGCCAGCAGCTTGGTAGGGGTTAACACCGGGGAGCTGTTTTTT,CASSLVGVNTGELFF
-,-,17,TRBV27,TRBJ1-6,TGTGCCAGCTCCCGACAGTGGCGTGGACAGCCCAATTCACCCCTCCACTTT,CASSRQWRGQPNSPLHF
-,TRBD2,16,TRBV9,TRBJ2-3,TGTGCCAGCAGCTCCCGGACTAGCGGATTCACAGATACGCAGTATTTT,CASSSRTSGFTDTQYF
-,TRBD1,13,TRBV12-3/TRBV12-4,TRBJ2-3,TGTGCCAGCAGTTCGGGGACAGGGGGCGCGCAGTATTTT,CASSSGTGGAQYF
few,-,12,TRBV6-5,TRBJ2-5,TGTGCCAGCAGTACCTCCGCAGGGACCCAGTACTTC,CASSTSAGTQYF
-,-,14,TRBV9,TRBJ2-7,TGTGCCAGCAGCCAGACAGGCTTCTCCTACGAGCAGTACTTC,CASSQTGFSYEQYF
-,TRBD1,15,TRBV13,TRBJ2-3,TGTGCCAGCAGTGGGGACAGGCCCTTAACAGATACGCAGTATTTT,CASSGDRPLTDTQYF